This T cell receptor beta chain was obtained from a study of T cell responses to AZD1222 COVID-19 vaccine. Study-wide results and caveats: Donors were chiefly white British, with a greater number of females, and clonal diversity was perhaps underestimated. Spike-specific TCR breadth rose after two AZD1222 doses, and depth rose as well.

Sequenced by immunoSEQ multiplex PCR; TCRdb stores in-frame clones only, minus some. The repertoire holds roughly 77,000 clones, more than 85% seen once, with around 5.1% in the top ten. This clone was detected only once. The antigen remains undetermined. Timing groups of about 4 and about 12 weeks for second doses were pooled. Trimming removed 1 base from V and 14 bases from J, with 18 bases in between. Germline lookup yields CDR1 SGHTA and CDR2 FQGNSA. The CDR3 sequence is 14 residues long. Sequencing used peripheral blood, obtained 28 days after the second AZD1222 dose. The genes are TRBV7-2 and TRBJ2-1; D is possibly TRBD1 or TRBD2 (5 bases each). The clonotype comes from an adult who received the AZD1222 COVID-19 vaccine. The CDR3 spells CASSLVGARLGKFF. The CDR3 region has the DNA TGTGCCAGCAGCTTAGTCGGGGCCCGCCTTGGGAAGTTCTTC.